This T cell receptor (beta chain) was sequenced during a study of T cells in Graves' hyperthyroidism and ophthalmopathy. Points from the study as a whole: Ophthalmopathy stood apart from stable hyperthyroidism in a 13 V-J model. Blood held most thyroid clonotypes expanded above 0.001 frequency.

Germline values: CDR1 SGHAT, CDR2 FQNNGV. Trimming at V came to 4 bases and at J to 0 bases, leaving 4 bases not matched to a gene. The CDR3 is made up of 16 amino acids. Authors of the study amplified TCR beta CDR3 regions from RNA transcripts. The study used the HTBI primer set for a first-round RT-PCR of the TCR CDR3. TCRdb independently ran MiXCR on the multiplex PCR reads; one entry per CDR3 protein. The repertoire holds 560,000 or so distinct CDR3 sequences, with about 20% as singletons. Ophthalmopathy cases met thresholds of Clinical Activity Score at least 3, NOSPECS grade at least 4 and duration under 3 months. At least ten counts were recorded for this clonotype. Its antigen is undetermined.

The sequence was obtained from a middle-aged man with Graves' ophthalmopathy. The chain has TRBV11-2 and TRBJ2-3; 10 bases fit TRBD2. Sequenced input: blood. CDR3 nucleotides: TGTGCCAGCAGCTCTCAGCGGGGGGGTAGCACAGATACGCAGTATTTT. Protein sequence: CASSSQRGGSTDTQYF.